This is a list of T cell receptor beta chains from one sample in a study of cytomegalovirus exposure and HLA in healthy donors. Repertoires were generated with immunoSEQ multiplex PCR, while TCRdb's copy carries only in-frame clones and drops some. The sample includes approximately 180,000 clones, over 70% seen only once; the top ten take about 4%. Sequencing used PBMCs. The receptors shown here come from a woman aged 55-70 years in good health and CMV-seropositive. CDR3s include the opening cysteine and the closing phenylalanine or tryptophan. Fields, in order: J gene, V gene, D gene, clone size, CDR3 DNA, CDR3 protein. D genes are given only for firm matches. Size tells how often a clone was seen (once, few, many) or the class of an expanded clone, and some rows leave it out.

TRBJ2-7,TRBV19,TRBD2,few,TGTGCCACCGCCCCCGGACTAGCGGGAGGGCGAGAGGGAGAGCAGTACTTC,CATAPGLAGGREGEQYF
TRBJ1-6,TRBV28,.,.,TGTGCCAGCAGTCCCGAGGACAGACTGAATTCACCCCTCCACTTT,CASSPEDRLNSPLHF
TRBJ1-3,TRBV5-1,.,.,TGCGCCAGCAGCCCGCGAGGGTCTGGAAACACCATATATTTT,CASSPRGSGNTIYF
TRBJ1-5,TRBV6-5,TRBD1,.,TGTGCCAGCAGCCTCGGGACAGGGAGCAATCAGCCCCAGCATTTT,CASSLGTGSNQPQHF
TRBJ2-3,TRBV5-4,.,once,TGTGCCAGCAGCTCGGCCAGGGGTTCGGATACGCAGTATTTT,CASSSARGSDTQYF
TRBJ2-7,TRBV4-1,.,once,TGCGCCAGCAGCCAAGACGTATTGCGGGCGCAGTACTTC,CASSQDVLRAQYF
TRBJ2-1,TRBV2,TRBD1,.,TGTGCCAGCAAACCGGGACAGGGTCGAAATGAGCAGTTCTTC,CASKPGQGRNEQFF
TRBJ2-7,TRBV2,TRBD1,.,TGTGCCAGCAGTGACGGGACAGGATCCTACGAGCAGTACTTC,CASSDGTGSYEQYF
TRBJ2-1,TRBV9,TRBD1,.,TGTGCCAGCAGCGTAGAGGGACAGGGGGCTTACAATGAGCAGTTCTTC,CASSVEGQGAYNEQFF
TRBJ2-2,TRBV7-3,TRBD1,.,TGTGCCAGCAGCTATGGGGCACAGGGGGACACCGGGGAGCTGTTTTTT,CASSYGAQGDTGELFF
TRBJ2-3,TRBV27,TRBD1,few,TGTGCCAGCAGTCCCCGGACAGGCGGCACAGATACGCAGTATTTT,CASSPRTGGTDTQYF
TRBJ2-3,TRBV2,TRBD1,.,TGTGCCAGCAGTCGGGACAGGGGAGAGGAAGATACGCAGTATTTT,CASSRDRGEEDTQYF
TRBJ2-3,TRBV5-1,.,.,TGCGCCAGCTCCATTTCACCGGGACAAAACACAGATACGCAGTATTTT,CASSISPGQNTDTQYF
TRBJ1-1,TRBV12-5,.,.,TGTGCTAGTGGTTTGGAGGAAGGGGCTACAGCTTTCTTT,CASGLEEGATAFF
TRBJ1-2,TRBV7-2,.,medium-sized,TGTGCCAGCAGCCCTAGCCGCGGTAACTATGGCTACACCTTC,CASSPSRGNYGYTF
TRBJ2-3,TRBV5-1,.,.,TGCGCCAGCACCAAGAGGGGGGCGGGAGTGACCACAGATACGCAATATTTT,CASTKRGAGVTTDTQYF
TRBJ1-1,TRBV27,.,.,TGTGCCAGCAGGGAACGGAGGGTTGGGTACACTGAAGCTTTCTTT,CASRERRVGYTEAFF
TRBJ2-7,TRBV27,.,.,TGTGCCAGCAGTACAGGGTTTGGTTCCTACGAGCAGTACTTC,CASSTGFGSYEQYF
TRBJ2-7,TRBV7-2,TRBD1,once,TGTGCCAGCAGCTTAGAGGGACAGGGCTACTACGAGCAGTACTTC,CASSLEGQGYYEQYF
TRBJ1-6,TRBV30,.,.,TGTGCCTGGGGTGGGGGGGGGTATTCACCCCTCCACTTT,CAWGGGGYSPLHF
TRBJ2-2,TRBV1,.,.,TGCACCAGCAGCCAAGATCTTTACAGGGAATGTGCCGGGGAGCTGTTTTTT,CTSSQDLYRECAGELFF
TRBJ2-3,TRBV5-1,TRBD2,.,TGCGCCAGCAGCACAGCGGGAGCGGGCACAGATACGCAGTATTTT,CASSTAGAGTDTQYF
TRBJ1-4,TRBV6-6,.,.,TGTGCCAGCAGTAGCGGGACGCGAGGTGAAAAACTGTTTTTT,CASSSGTRGEKLFF
TRBJ1-6,TRBV29-1,TRBD1,.,TGCAGCGTCAGACAGGGGGCAGGGTCACCCCTCCACTTT,CSVRQGAGSPLHF
TRBJ2-5,TRBV6-5,.,.,TGTGCCAGCAGCCCGACTAGTAAAGAGACCCAGTACTTC,CASSPTSKETQYF
TRBJ2-7,TRBV10-2,.,.,TGCGCCAGCAGTGAGCCGGCGGGTCCCTCCTACGAGCAGTACTTC,CASSEPAGPSYEQYF
TRBJ2-5,TRBV5-1,.,.,TGCGCCAGCAGCTTAGAGGAGACCCAGTACTTC,CASSLEETQYF
TRBJ2-1,TRBV5-5,TRBD2,.,TGTGCCAGCAGCCCCCGGGGGGGTAGCGGGATCGGCTCCTACAATGAGCAGTTCTTC,CASSPRGGSGIGSYNEQFF
TRBJ1-1,TRBV7-9,.,.,TGTGCCAGCAGCTTCCAGGCCCCTGAAGCTTTCTTT,CASSFQAPEAFF
TRBJ2-7,TRBV9,TRBD2,.,TGTGCCAGCAGCTTAAGCGGGGCAGGAGGCTACGAGCAGTACTTC,CASSLSGAGGYEQYF
TRBJ2-7,TRBV28,.,.,TGTGCCAGCACCCCTGGGGCTAGCGCCTACGAGCAGTACTTC,CASTPGASAYEQYF
TRBJ2-4,TRBV5-6,.,.,TGTGCCAGCAGGAGTCGGGGTACGAAAAACATTCAGTACTTC,CASRSRGTKNIQYF
TRBJ2-2,TRBV7-3,.,.,TGTGCCAGCAGTGGGGGCCTCGGGACCGGGGAGCTGTTTTTT,CASSGGLGTGELFF
TRBJ1-1,TRBV30,TRBD1,.,TGTGCCTGGAGTGGAACAGGGGTGGCTTTCTTT,CAWSGTGVAFF
TRBJ2-5,TRBV28,TRBD2,.,TGTGCCAGCAGTTTAGGACTAGCGGGGGCGGGAGAGACCCAGTACTTC,CASSLGLAGAGETQYF
TRBJ2-7,TRBV30,TRBD1,few,TGTGCCTGGAGTACAGTCGGGACAGGGGGCGGCCAGTACTTC,CAWSTVGTGGGQYF
TRBJ1-1,TRBV6-5,TRBD1,.,TGTGCCAGCAGTTACCGTTCAGGGGGCACTGAAGCTTTCTTT,CASSYRSGGTEAFF
TRBJ1-4,TRBV4-1,.,.,TGCGCCAGCAGCCAAGATAATCCGGGTTATAATGAAAAACTGTTTTTT,CASSQDNPGYNEKLFF
TRBJ1-2,TRBV7-6,.,.,TGTGCCAGCAGCTTGAGACAGGATCGCTATGGCTACACCTTC,CASSLRQDRYGYTF
TRBJ2-7,TRBV4-1,.,.,TGCGCCAGCAGCCAAGTGCCGGGAGCTCTCTACGAGCAGTACTTC,CASSQVPGALYEQYF
TRBJ1-2,TRBV4-2,TRBD1,.,TGTGCCAGCAGCCGGTATACAGGGGAAGGGGATGGCTACACCTTC,CASSRYTGEGDGYTF
TRBJ1-6,TRBV19,TRBD1,.,TGTGCCAGTAGTATAGTGAGGGGGCAAGGTAATTCACCCCTCCACTTT,CASSIVRGQGNSPLHF
TRBJ1-2,TRBV5-4,.,.,TGTGCCAGCCCCGGGGGGGGCGCGGGGGGCCTGGGCGGCTACACCTTC,CASPGGGAGGLGGYTF
TRBJ1-5,TRBV28,.,.,TGTGCCAGCAGCCAGGCTATTCCCAATCAGCCCCAGCATTTT,CASSQAIPNQPQHF
TRBJ2-2,TRBV5-1,.,once,TGCGCCAGCAGCAGGGAGCCGTCGAACACCGGGGAGCTGTTTTTT,CASSREPSNTGELFF
TRBJ2-3,TRBV9,TRBD2,.,TGTGCCAGCAGCGCTGGGACTAGCGGGAGCACAGATACGCAGTATTTT,CASSAGTSGSTDTQYF
TRBJ1-5,TRBV7-9,TRBD1,.,TGTGCCAGCAGCCGAGGGGAACAGGGGGAGTTGGGCAATCAGCCCCAGCATTTT,CASSRGEQGELGNQPQHF
TRBJ2-3,TRBV5-1,TRBD1,.,TGCGCCAGCAGACCTCGGACAGGGGAAGCAGATACGCAGTATTTT,CASRPRTGEADTQYF
TRBJ2-7,TRBV28,.,.,TGTGCCAGCAGTTTCCGGGTACCCTACGAGCAGTACTTC,CASSFRVPYEQYF
TRBJ1-6,TRBV7-6,TRBD1,once,TGTGCCAGCAGCTCGACAGGGGTCAGCTCCTATAATTCACCCCTCCACTTT,CASSSTGVSSYNSPLHF
TRBJ1-6,TRBV6-6,.,few,TGTGCCAGCAGGGACAGTCAAAATTCACCCCTCCACTTT,CASRDSQNSPLHF
TRBJ2-7,TRBV5-1,.,.,TGCGCCAGCAGCTTTGGGGGGTCCTACGAGCAGTACTTC,CASSFGGSYEQYF
TRBJ2-7,TRBV5-1,TRBD2,.,TGCGCCAGCAGGGGGAGGGAGGCGGCCTACGAGCAGTACTTC,CASRGREAAYEQYF
TRBJ2-1,TRBV5-1,TRBD2,.,TGCGCCAGCAGACACACTAGCGGCCGCTCCTACAATGAGCAGTTCTTC,CASRHTSGRSYNEQFF
TRBJ2-7,TRBV18,.,.,TGTGCCAGCTCACCACCCGGACAGCCAACTGGCGAGCAGTACTTC,CASSPPGQPTGEQYF
TRBJ1-1,TRBV6-6,.,few,TGTGCCAGCAGCCGCGATATGAACACTGAAGCTTTCTTT,CASSRDMNTEAFF
TRBJ2-4,TRBV20-1,.,once,TGCAGTGGGAGGGAGAAAAACATTCAGTACTTC,CSGREKNIQYF